This is a list of T cell receptor beta chains from one sample in a study of cytomegalovirus exposure and HLA in healthy donors. Profiling relied on immunoSEQ multiplex PCR, and the TCRdb table lists in-frame clones only, not all of them. Seen here are over 150,000 clones, around 75% observed once, and the top ten hold roughly 7.7%. Sample: PBMCs. Source of these receptors: a man aged 25 to 40 in good health and CMV-seropositive. Both conserved end residues are part of each CDR3. The D gene is left open where the match is weak. Only some rows state a clone size, as once, few, many or a class for expanded clones.

TRBJ2-2	NA	NA	TRBV6-4	TGTGCCAGCAGTGAAGCGGAGAACACCGGGGAGCTGTTTTTT	CASSEAENTGELFF
TRBJ2-3	NA	TRBD2	TRBV4-3	TGCGCCAGCAGCCAACGCGCACTAGCGGACACAGATACGCAGTATTTT	CASSQRALADTDTQYF
TRBJ1-1	NA	NA	TRBV7-8	TGTGCCAGCAGCTTAATGGCCAGGGAAGGTCAAGCTTTCTTT	CASSLMAREGQAFF
TRBJ2-1	NA	TRBD2	TRBV4-1	TGCGCCACCGGACTAGCGGGGGGGCCTCGAAATGAGCAGTTCTTC	CATGLAGGPRNEQFF
TRBJ1-3	NA	TRBD1	TRBV2	TGTGCCAGCAGTGCACAGGGGGCGTCTGGAAACACCATATATTTT	CASSAQGASGNTIYF
TRBJ2-6	NA	NA	TRBV7-2	TGTGCCAGCAGCTCCGACACCGGCGTCCTGACTTTC	CASSSDTGVLTF
TRBJ2-5	NA	TRBD1	TRBV10-2	TGCGCCAGCAGCCCCGGACAGGGTCAGACCCAGTACTTC	CASSPGQGQTQYF
TRBJ1-6	NA	NA	TRBV23-1	TGCGCCAGCAGTCAAGTGGCAGGGCGCGGATCACCCCTCCACTTT	CASSQVAGRGSPLHF
TRBJ2-7	once	TRBD1	TRBV5-4	TGTGCCAGCAGCTCCGGAGACAGGGGGCAGAGGGACGAGCAGTACTTC	CASSSGDRGQRDEQYF
TRBJ2-1	NA	TRBD2	TRBV14	TGTGCCAGCAGCCAAGTAGCGGGAGGCTACAATGAGCAGTTCTTC	CASSQVAGGYNEQFF
TRBJ2-6	NA	NA	TRBV9	TGTGCCAGCAGCGGAACAACCTCTGGGGCCAACGTCCTGACTTTC	CASSGTTSGANVLTF
TRBJ1-1	few	TRBD1	TRBV10-3	TGTGCCATCAGTGAAAGACAGGGAAACACTGAAGCTTTCTTT	CAISERQGNTEAFF
TRBJ2-7	NA	TRBD1	TRBV6-5	TGTGCCAGCAGTTACCGGGACAGGGGCTACGAGCAGTACTTC	CASSYRDRGYEQYF
TRBJ2-5	NA	NA	TRBV9	TGTGCCAGCAGCGTAGCGGGGGGCGCGGGCCAAGAGACCCAGTACTTC	CASSVAGGAGQETQYF
TRBJ1-2	NA	TRBD1	TRBV29-1	TGCAGCGGGCTCAGGGGGGATGGCTACACCTTC	CSGLRGDGYTF
TRBJ2-5	few	NA	TRBV4-3	TGCGCCAGCAGCCAAGGGGCTGGACAGCTCCAGGAGACCCAGTACTTC	CASSQGAGQLQETQYF
TRBJ2-7	few	TRBD1	TRBV15	TGTGCCACCAGCAGGGACAGGGAGAACGAGCAGTACTTC	CATSRDRENEQYF
TRBJ2-1	few	TRBD2	TRBV5-1	TGCGCCAGCAGCTTGGCCCCGGGGCTCGGGACTAGCGGGAGGGCCCTGGCCAATGAGCAGTTCTTC	CASSLAPGLGTSGRALANEQFF
TRBJ2-2	NA	NA	TRBV4-1	TGCGCCAGCAGCCCCCTGGAACAGGGGAACACCGGGGAGCTGTTTTTT	CASSPLEQGNTGELFF
TRBJ1-2	NA	TRBD1	TRBV27	TGTGCCAGCAGTTTACTTGCAGGGGGGAACTATGGCTACACCTTC	CASSLLAGGNYGYTF
TRBJ2-7	NA	NA	TRBV30	TGTGCCTGGAGTGTTTCCGTCTACGAGCAGTACTTC	CAWSVSVYEQYF
TRBJ2-5	NA	TRBD1	TRBV7-9	TGTGCCAGCAGCTGGACAGGAGAGACCCAGTACTTC	CASSWTGETQYF
TRBJ1-1	NA	TRBD1	TRBV5-1	TGCGCCAGCAGCTTGGACTGGACAGGACCGAACACTGAAGCTTTCTTT	CASSLDWTGPNTEAFF
TRBJ2-3	NA	NA	TRBV27	TGTGCCAGCAGTTTTCGGCGGGGTGGGGATACGCAGTATTTT	CASSFRRGGDTQYF
TRBJ2-7	NA	TRBD2	TRBV28	TGTGCCAGCAGTTTCCCAGGACTAGCCTACGAGCAGTACTTC	CASSFPGLAYEQYF
TRBJ1-4	NA	TRBD1	TRBV6-1	TGTGCCACAGGAGACAGGGTCCTTAATGAAAAACTGTTTTTT	CATGDRVLNEKLFF
TRBJ1-5	NA	TRBD1	TRBV28	TGTGCCAGCAGAAACACAGGGGGAAAAAATCAGCCCCAGCATTTT	CASRNTGGKNQPQHF
TRBJ1-2	NA	NA	TRBV6-5	TGTGCCAGCAGCAGAACAGGGTCCTATGGCTACACCTTC	CASSRTGSYGYTF
TRBJ2-5	NA	NA	TRBV7-8	TGTGCCAGCAGCTTAGGGCCAGGGCAAGAGACCCAGTACTTC	CASSLGPGQETQYF
TRBJ1-5	NA	NA	TRBV5-1	TGCGCCAGCAGCGCCGACAGTTCTCAAGAGCCCCAGCATTTT	CASSADSSQEPQHF
TRBJ2-7	NA	TRBD1	TRBV11-2	TGTGCCAGCAGCTTAGTATTACAGGGGGACTACGAGCAGTACTTC	CASSLVLQGDYEQYF
TRBJ2-7	NA	NA	TRBV19	TGTGCCAGTAGTATTTCATCCCCAGGGGTTGAGCAGTACTTC	CASSISSPGVEQYF
TRBJ2-1	NA	TRBD2	TRBV6-6	TGTGCCAACACTTATTTCGGGGGGAATGAGCAGTTCTTC	CANTYFGGNEQFF
TRBJ2-2	NA	NA	TRBV11-2	TGTGCCAGCAGCTTAAATTCCGGGTTAGGCACCGGGGAGCTGTTTTTT	CASSLNSGLGTGELFF
TRBJ1-2	NA	NA	TRBV23-1	TGCGCCAGCAGCTTATCAGACTATGGCTACACCTTC	CASSLSDYGYTF
TRBJ2-2	NA	NA	TRBV5-1	TGCGCCAGCAGCTTTCAGGGGATCTCGAACACCGGGGAGCTGTTTTTT	CASSFQGISNTGELFF
TRBJ2-2	NA	NA	TRBV6-1	TGTGCCAGCAGTAGTTTGGGACTCAACACCGGGGAGCTGTTTTTT	CASSSLGLNTGELFF
TRBJ1-1	once	TRBD1	TRBV5-4	TGTGCCAGCAGCGGGACAGTGAACACTGAAGCTTTCTTT	CASSGTVNTEAFF
TRBJ1-1	NA	TRBD1	TRBV28	TGTGCCAGCAGTCCGGGGGGACAGGGAAGCACTGAAGCTTTCTTT	CASSPGGQGSTEAFF
TRBJ1-6	NA	NA	TRBV7-3	TGTGCCAGCAGCTTAATCGGGGGGTATAATTCACCCCTCCACTTT	CASSLIGGYNSPLHF
TRBJ2-1	NA	NA	TRBV25-1	TGTGCCAGCAGTGAATATAGATTACAGGGAGGGAATGAGCAGTTCTTC	CASSEYRLQGGNEQFF
TRBJ2-5	NA	NA	TRBV5-1	TGCGCCAGCAGCTTGGCTGAGACCCAGTACTTC	CASSLAETQYF
TRBJ1-5	NA	TRBD1	TRBV5-5	TGTGCCAGCAGCTCTCCGGGACAGGGGGCGGATCAGCCCCAGCATTTT	CASSSPGQGADQPQHF
TRBJ2-7	NA	NA	TRBV6-5	TGTGCCAGCAGGCCCTCCGGCGGGTACGAGCAGTACTTC	CASRPSGGYEQYF
TRBJ2-2	NA	TRBD2	TRBV7-6	TGTGCCAGCAGCTCCGGGACTAGTCACACCGGGGAGCTGTTTTTT	CASSSGTSHTGELFF
TRBJ2-1	NA	TRBD1	TRBV5-5	TGTGCCAGCAGCTCAGGACAGGGCGCTTACAATGAGCAGTTCTTC	CASSSGQGAYNEQFF
TRBJ2-1	NA	TRBD2	TRBV19	TGTGCCAGTAGCCTGTATCAGCGGGAGTACGAGCAGTTCTTC	CASSLYQREYEQFF
TRBJ1-1	once	NA	TRBV11-2	TGTGCCAGCAGCTTATCCATGGGGGCCCAGAACACTGAAGCTTTCTTT	CASSLSMGAQNTEAFF
TRBJ2-3	NA	NA	TRBV7-7	TGTGCCAGCAGTTCCGGCGGTGGGCAGGGAGATACGCAGTATTTT	CASSSGGGQGDTQYF
TRBJ1-1	NA	NA	TRBV5-6	TGTGCCAGCAGCCGGGTCAAGGTCAACACTGAAGCTTTCTTT	CASSRVKVNTEAFF
TRBJ1-2	NA	TRBD1	TRBV28	TGTGCCACCCAGGGGGGAGGACTTAATGGCTACACCTTC	CATQGGGLNGYTF
TRBJ1-4	NA	NA	TRBV5-6	TGTGCCAGCACCTTGACGGGGGAAGGGGAAAAACTGTTTTTT	CASTLTGEGEKLFF